What follows describes a single TCR beta chain. This clone's antigen is unknown. Base qualities were left out, and no much larger clone turns up one base away. This entry is derived from a study of technical replicates of blood from several donors (dated by TCRdb to 2016 to 2017). Libraries were built with the immunoSEQ multiplex PCR assay. TCRdb limited this immuneACCESS table to in-frame rearrangements with V and J called. A share of clones is missing; checked studies link under half to unresolved V genes, and the rest is unexplained. For this sample there are tens of thousands of clones; approximately 94% appear just once. Around 0.37% of the sample belongs to the ten largest clones. Material for sequencing was T cells isolated from PBMCs. The source is a human donor in good health.

The DNA reads as follows: TGTGCCAGCAGTGAAGCGCTAGTCTGGGGCCTCTCCTACGAGCAGTACTTC. Its amino acids are CASSEALVWGLSYEQYF. The chain employs TRBV6-1 and TRBJ2-7; the D segment could be TRBD1, given 5 matching bases. The CDR3 starts with the cysteine, ends with the phenylalanine, and has 17 residues. Just CDR3 DNA is preserved here, 51 bases in frame from base 1. V is pared back by 0 bases and J by 0 bases, with 15 bases lying between the germline termini. Sequences MNHNS (CDR1) and SASEGT (CDR2) are obtained from the germline V gene.